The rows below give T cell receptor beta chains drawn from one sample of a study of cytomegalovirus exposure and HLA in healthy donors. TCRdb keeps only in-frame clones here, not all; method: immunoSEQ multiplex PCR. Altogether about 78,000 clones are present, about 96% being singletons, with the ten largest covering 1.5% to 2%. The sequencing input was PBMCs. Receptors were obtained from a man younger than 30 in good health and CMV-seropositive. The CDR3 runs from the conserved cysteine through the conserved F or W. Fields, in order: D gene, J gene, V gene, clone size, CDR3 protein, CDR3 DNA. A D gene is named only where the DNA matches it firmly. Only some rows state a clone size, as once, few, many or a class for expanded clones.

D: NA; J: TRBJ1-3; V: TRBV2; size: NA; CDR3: CASSEGSAGAGNTIYF; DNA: TGTGCCAGCAGTGAAGGATCGGCAGGGGCTGGAAACACCATATATTTT
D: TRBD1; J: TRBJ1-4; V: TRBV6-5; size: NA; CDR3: CASSYSRGQGDEKLFF; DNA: TGTGCCAGCAGTTACTCGCGGGGACAGGGGGATGAAAAACTGTTTTTT
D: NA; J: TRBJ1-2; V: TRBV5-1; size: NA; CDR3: CASRPPGEGTGYTF; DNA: TGCGCCAGCAGACCCCCTGGGGAGGGGACGGGCTACACCTTC
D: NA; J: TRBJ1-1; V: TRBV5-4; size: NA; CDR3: CASSLEQGAEAFF; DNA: TGTGCCAGCAGCTTGGAACAGGGCGCTGAAGCTTTCTTT
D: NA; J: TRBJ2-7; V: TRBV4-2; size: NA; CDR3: CASSQGDSYEQYF; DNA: TGTGCCAGCAGCCAGGGAGACTCCTACGAGCAGTACTTC
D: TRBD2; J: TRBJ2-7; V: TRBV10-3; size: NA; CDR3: CAISQTSGRAHEQYF; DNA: TGTGCCATCAGCCAGACTAGCGGGAGGGCCCACGAGCAGTACTTC
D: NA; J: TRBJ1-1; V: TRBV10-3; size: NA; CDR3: CAILDSGMNTEAFF; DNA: TGTGCCATCCTAGACTCCGGGATGAACACTGAAGCTTTCTTT
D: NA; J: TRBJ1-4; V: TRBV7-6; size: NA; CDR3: CASSPSRGTATNEKLFF; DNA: TGTGCCAGCAGCCCATCCAGGGGAACTGCAACTAATGAAAAACTGTTTTTT
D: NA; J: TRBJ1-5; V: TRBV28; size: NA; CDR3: CASSSPTGPNQPQHF; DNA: TGTGCCAGCAGTTCCCCGACAGGCCCAAATCAGCCCCAGCATTTT
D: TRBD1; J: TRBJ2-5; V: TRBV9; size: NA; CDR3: CASSVSPGGETQYF; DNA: TGTGCCAGCAGCGTATCTCCAGGGGGCGAGACCCAGTACTTC
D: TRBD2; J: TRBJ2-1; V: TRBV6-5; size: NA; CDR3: CASSYSGSGEQFF; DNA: TGTGCCAGCAGTTACAGCGGGAGCGGTGAGCAGTTCTTC
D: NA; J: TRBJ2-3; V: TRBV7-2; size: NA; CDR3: CASSLRDSNKEDTQYF; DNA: TGTGCCAGCAGCCTGCGGGACTCCAACAAGGAGGATACGCAGTATTTT
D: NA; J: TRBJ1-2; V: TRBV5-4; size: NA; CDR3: CASSLLTAPNYGYTF; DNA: TGTGCCAGCAGCTTGCTTACTGCTCCTAACTATGGCTACACCTTC
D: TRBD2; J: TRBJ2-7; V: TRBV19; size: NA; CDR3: CASSPRTSGSIYEQYF; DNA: TGTGCCAGTAGTCCTAGGACTAGCGGGAGTATTTACGAGCAGTACTTC
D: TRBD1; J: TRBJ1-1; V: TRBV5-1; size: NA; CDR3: CASSLSPQGLNTEAFF; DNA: TGCGCCAGCAGCTTGTCCCCACAGGGGTTGAACACTGAAGCTTTCTTT
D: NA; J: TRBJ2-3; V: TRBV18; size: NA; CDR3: CASSPPATDTQYF; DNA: TGTGCCAGCTCACCACCGGCCACAGATACGCAGTATTTT
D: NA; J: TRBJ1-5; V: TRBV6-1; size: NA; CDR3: CASNTRVNQPQHF; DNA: TGTGCCAGCAATACTAGGGTTAATCAGCCCCAGCATTTT
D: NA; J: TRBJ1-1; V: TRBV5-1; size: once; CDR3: CASSLGEMNTEAFF; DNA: TGCGCCAGCAGCTTGGGAGAGATGAACACTGAAGCTTTCTTT
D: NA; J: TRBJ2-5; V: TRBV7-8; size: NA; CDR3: CASSLADKFQETQYF; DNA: TGTGCCAGCAGCTTAGCAGACAAATTCCAAGAGACCCAGTACTTC
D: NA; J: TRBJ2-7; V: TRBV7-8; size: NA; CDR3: CASSLGPPYEQYF; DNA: TGTGCCAGCAGCTTAGGGCCGCCCTACGAGCAGTACTTC
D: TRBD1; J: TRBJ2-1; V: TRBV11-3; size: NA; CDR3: CASSLWTGDNEQFF; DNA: TGTGCCAGCAGCCTATGGACAGGGGACAATGAGCAGTTCTTC
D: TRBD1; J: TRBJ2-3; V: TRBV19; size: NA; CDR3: CASSIDTGTGFTDTQYF; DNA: TGTGCCAGTAGTATAGACACCGGGACAGGGTTTACAGATACGCAGTATTTT
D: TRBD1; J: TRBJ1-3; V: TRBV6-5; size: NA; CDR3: CASIKDRGYGNTIYF; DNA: TGTGCCAGCATAAAAGACAGGGGGTATGGAAACACCATATATTTT
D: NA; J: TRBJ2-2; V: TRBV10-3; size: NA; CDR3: CAISDREPDTGELFF; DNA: TGTGCCATCAGTGATCGGGAGCCGGACACCGGGGAGCTGTTTTTT
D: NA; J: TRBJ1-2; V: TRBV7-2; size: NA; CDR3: CASSLGGRDYGYTF; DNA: TGTGCCAGCAGCTTAGGCGGCAGGGACTATGGCTACACCTTC
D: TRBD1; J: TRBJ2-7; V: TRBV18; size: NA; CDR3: CASSPPEQGRYEQYF; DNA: TGTGCCAGCTCACCACCGGAACAGGGGCGGTACGAGCAGTACTTC
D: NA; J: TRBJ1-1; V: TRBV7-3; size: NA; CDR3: CASSSLGGSTEAFF; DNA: TGTGCCAGCAGCTCCCTTGGGGGGAGCACTGAAGCTTTCTTT
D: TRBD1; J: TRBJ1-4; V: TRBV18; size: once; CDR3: CASSPQGAPTNEKLFF; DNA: TGTGCCAGCTCACCACAGGGGGCTCCAACTAATGAAAAACTGTTTTTT
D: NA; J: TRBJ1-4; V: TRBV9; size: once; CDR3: CASSVGQTYEKLFF; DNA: TGTGCCAGCAGCGTAGGACAGACCTATGAAAAACTGTTTTTT
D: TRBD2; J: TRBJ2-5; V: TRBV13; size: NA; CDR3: CASSLISGTQETQYF; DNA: TGTGCCAGCAGCTTAATTAGCGGGACGCAAGAGACCCAGTACTTC
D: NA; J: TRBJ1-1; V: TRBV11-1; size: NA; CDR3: CASSLGGGETEAFF; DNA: TGTGCCAGCAGCTTAGGGGGAGGAGAGACTGAAGCTTTCTTT
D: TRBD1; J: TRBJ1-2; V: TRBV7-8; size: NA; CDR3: CASSFPGTGDYTF; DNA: TGTGCCAGCAGCTTTCCCGGGACAGGGGACTACACCTTC